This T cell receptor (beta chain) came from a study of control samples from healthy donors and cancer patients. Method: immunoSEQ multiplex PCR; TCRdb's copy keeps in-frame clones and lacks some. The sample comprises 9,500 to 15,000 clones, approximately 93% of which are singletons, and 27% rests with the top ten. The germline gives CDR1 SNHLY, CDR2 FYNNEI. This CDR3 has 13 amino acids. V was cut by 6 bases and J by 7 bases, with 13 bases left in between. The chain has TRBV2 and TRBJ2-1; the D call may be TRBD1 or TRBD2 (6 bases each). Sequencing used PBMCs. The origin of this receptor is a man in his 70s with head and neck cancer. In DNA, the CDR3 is TGTGCCAGCAGAGCGATAGGGGGGAATGAGCAGTTCTTC. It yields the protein CASRAIGGNEQFF.